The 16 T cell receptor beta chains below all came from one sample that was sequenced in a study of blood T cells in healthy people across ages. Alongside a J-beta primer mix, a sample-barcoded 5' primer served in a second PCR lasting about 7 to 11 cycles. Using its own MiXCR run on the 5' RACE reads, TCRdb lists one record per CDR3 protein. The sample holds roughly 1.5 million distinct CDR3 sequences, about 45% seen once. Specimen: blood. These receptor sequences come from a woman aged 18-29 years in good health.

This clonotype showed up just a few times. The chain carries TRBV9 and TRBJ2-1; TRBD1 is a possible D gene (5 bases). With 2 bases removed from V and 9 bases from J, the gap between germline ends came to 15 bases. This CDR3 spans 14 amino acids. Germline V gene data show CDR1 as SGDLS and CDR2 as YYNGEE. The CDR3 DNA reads TGTGCCAGCAGCGTCAGGGTAGTGGCTTTTGAGCAGTTCTTC. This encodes CASSVRVVAFEQFF.

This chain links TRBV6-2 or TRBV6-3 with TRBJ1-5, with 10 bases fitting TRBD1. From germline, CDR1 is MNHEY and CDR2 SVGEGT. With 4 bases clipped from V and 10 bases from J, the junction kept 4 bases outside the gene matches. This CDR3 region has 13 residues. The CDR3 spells CASSLDRGSPQHF. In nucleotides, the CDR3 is TGTGCCAGCAGTTTGGACAGGGGGTCCCCCCAGCATTTT.

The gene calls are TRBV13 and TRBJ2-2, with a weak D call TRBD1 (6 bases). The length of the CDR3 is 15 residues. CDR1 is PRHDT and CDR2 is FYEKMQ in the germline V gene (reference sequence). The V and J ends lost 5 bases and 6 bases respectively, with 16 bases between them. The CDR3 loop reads CASSPRTENAGELFF. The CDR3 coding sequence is TGTGCCAGCAGCCCCCGGACAGAGAATGCCGGGGAGCTGTTTTTT.

DNA for the CDR3: TGTGCCAGCAGCCCCTGGACTAGTGGTGAGACCCAGTACTTC. This encodes CASSPWTSGETQYF. This chain joins TRBV27 and TRBJ2-5; the match to TRBD2 covers 7 bases. This CDR3 has 14 amino acids. Germline CDR1 MNHEY, CDR2 SMNVEV (reference sequence). The V gene end was trimmed by 6 bases and the J gene end by 5 bases; junction bases not matched to a gene: 9.

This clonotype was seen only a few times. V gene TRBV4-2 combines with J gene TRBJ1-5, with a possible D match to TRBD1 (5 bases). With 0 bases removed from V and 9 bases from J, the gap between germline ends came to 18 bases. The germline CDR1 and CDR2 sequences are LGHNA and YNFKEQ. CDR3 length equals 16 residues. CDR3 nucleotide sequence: TGTGCCAGCAGCCAAGAGATTCGGACACCGAGTCGGCCCCAGCATTTT. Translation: CASSQEIRTPSRPQHF.

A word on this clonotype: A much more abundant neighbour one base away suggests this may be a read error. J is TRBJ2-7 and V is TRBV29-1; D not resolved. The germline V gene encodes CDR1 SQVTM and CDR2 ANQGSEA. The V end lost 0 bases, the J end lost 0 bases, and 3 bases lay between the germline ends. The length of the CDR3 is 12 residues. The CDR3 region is CSVEDISYEQYF. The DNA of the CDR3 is TGCAGCGTTGAAGACATCTCCTACGAGCAGTACTTC.

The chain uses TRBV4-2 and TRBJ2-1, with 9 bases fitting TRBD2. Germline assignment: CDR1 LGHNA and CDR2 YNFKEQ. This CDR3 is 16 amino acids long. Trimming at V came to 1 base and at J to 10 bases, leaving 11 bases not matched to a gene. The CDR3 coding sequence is TGTGCCAGCAGCCAAGCGCGGGAGGGCCACGGTGGGGAGCAGTTCTTC. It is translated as CASSQAREGHGGEQFF.

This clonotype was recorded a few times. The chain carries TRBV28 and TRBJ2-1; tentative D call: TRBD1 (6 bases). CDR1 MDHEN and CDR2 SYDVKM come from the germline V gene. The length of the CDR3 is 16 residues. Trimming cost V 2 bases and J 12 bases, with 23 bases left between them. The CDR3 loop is CASSLLGTRVSRGQFF. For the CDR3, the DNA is TGTGCCAGCAGTTTACTCGGGACACGGGTCTCCCGAGGGCAGTTCTTC.

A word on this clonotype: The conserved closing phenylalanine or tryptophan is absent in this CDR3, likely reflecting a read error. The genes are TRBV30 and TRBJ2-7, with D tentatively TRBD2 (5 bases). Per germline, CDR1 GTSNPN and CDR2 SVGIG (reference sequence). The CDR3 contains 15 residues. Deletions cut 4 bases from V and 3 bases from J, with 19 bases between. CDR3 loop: CAWTPSLAPYYEQYS. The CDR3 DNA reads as TGTGCCTGGACCCCGTCGCTAGCCCCCTACTACGAGCAGTACTCC.

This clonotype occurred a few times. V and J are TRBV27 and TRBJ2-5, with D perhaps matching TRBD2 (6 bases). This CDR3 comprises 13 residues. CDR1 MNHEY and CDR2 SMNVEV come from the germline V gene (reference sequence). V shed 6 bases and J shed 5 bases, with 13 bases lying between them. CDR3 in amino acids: CASSQYGSETQYF. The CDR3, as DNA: TGTGCCAGCAGCCAATACGGGAGTGAGACCCAGTACTTC.

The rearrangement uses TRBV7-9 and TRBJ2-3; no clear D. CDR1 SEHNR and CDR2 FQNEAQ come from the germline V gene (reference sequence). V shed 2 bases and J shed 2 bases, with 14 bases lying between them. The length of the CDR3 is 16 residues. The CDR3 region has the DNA TGTGCCAGCAGCTTACATAACACCACTTTCACAGATACGCAGTATTTT. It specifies CASSLHNTTFTDTQYF. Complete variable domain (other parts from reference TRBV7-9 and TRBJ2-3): DTGVSQNPRHKITKRGQNVTFRCDPISEHNRLYWYRQTLGQGPEFLTYFQNEAQLEKSRLLSDRFSAERPKGSFSTLEIQRTEQGDSAMYLCASSLHNTTFTDTQYFGPGTRLTVL.

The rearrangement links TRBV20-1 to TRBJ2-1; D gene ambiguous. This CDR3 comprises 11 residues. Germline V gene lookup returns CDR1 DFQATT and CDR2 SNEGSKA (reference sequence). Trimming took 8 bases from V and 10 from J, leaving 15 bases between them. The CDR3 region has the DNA TGCAGTACCGACTTTGCCGGGGAGCAGTTCTTC. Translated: CSTDFAGEQFF.

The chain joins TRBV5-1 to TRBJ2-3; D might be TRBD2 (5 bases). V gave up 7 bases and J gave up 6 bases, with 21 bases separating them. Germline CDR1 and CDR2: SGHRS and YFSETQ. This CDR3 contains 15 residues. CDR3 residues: CASVESLTPGDTQYF. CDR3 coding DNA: TGCGCCAGCGTAGAATCTCTTACACCGGGGGATACGCAGTATTTT.

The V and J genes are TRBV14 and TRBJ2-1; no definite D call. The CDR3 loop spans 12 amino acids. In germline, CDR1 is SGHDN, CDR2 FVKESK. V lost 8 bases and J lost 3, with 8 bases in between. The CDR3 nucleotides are TGTGCCAGCGGGTATTTCTACAATGAGCAGTTCTTC. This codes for CASGYFYNEQFF.

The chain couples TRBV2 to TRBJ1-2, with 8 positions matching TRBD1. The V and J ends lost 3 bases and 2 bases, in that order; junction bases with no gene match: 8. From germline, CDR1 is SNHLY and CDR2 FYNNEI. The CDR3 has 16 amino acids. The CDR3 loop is CASSDVAGGLNYGYTF. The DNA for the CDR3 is TGTGCCAGCAGTGATGTGGCAGGGGGCCTAAACTATGGCTACACCTTC.

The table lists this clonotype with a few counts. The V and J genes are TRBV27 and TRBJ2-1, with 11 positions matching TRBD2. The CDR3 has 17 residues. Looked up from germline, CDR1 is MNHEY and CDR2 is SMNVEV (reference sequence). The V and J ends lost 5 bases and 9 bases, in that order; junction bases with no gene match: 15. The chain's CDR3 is CASSPLLTSGTVGEQFF. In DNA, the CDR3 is TGTGCCAGCAGTCCCCTCCTGACTAGCGGGACTGTCGGTGAGCAGTTCTTC.